A single sample gave rise to the 24 T cell receptor beta chains below, sequenced in a study of regulatory T cells in long-lasting Graves disease. Time point described: persistent/refractory GD, antithyroid drugs over 5 years with positive TRAb. PBMCs were the source of the RNA used for TCR sequencing. In building TCR beta libraries, iRepertoire HTBI primers were used together with Arm-PCR of CDR3 regions. One entry per CDR3 protein results from TCRdb running MiXCR on the multiplex PCR reads. The sample contains roughly 450,000 distinct CDR3 sequences, around 20% of which appear only once. The material was peripheral blood mononuclear cells (PBMCs), obtained when the disease was refractory, from a patient treated with antithyroid drugs. These receptors were collected from a female donor with Graves disease.

This clonotype was counted between two and nine times. V and J are TRBV5-1 and TRBJ2-7, with 8 positions matching TRBD2. V dropped 0 bases and J dropped 6; count of bases not matched to a gene: 5. The CDR3 spans 14 residues. CDR1 and CDR2 from the germline V gene are SGHRS and YFSETQ. The CDR3 nucleotides read TGCGCCAGCAGCTTGGCGGGACTAGGGGTCGAGCAGTACTTC. Translating gives CASSLAGLGVEQYF.

The chain couples TRBV5-6 to TRBJ1-5; 7 bases fit TRBD1. Germline values: CDR1 SGHDT, CDR2 YYEEEE. J gave up 6 bases and V 3 bases, and 6 bases lay outside the gene matches. The CDR3 length is 14 residues. The CDR3 DNA reads TGTGCCAGCAGCTCCCGGGACAGTTTTCAGCCCCAGCATTTT. Amino acids: CASSSRDSFQPQHF.

CDR3 protein: CASSGRTGAHEQYF. In DNA, the CDR3 is TGTGCCAGCAGCGGACGGACAGGGGCCCACGAGCAGTACTTC. V is TRBV5-6 and J is TRBJ2-7, with 9 bases fitting TRBD1. V lost 4 bases to trimming and J lost 5 bases; unmatched junction nucleotides: 7. Germline V lookup: CDR1 SGHDT, CDR2 YYEEEE. The CDR3 is 14 residues long.

This clonotype came up many times. The V and J genes are TRBV6-1 and TRBJ1-2; no clear D gene. Trimming stripped 6 bases from V and 0 bases from J, with 17 bases between. Germline CDR1 and CDR2: MNHNS and SASEGT. This CDR3 is built from 16 residues. The CDR3 DNA sequence: TGTGCCAGCAGGACCTCATTGACAAGTACTAACTATGGCTACACCTTC. This sequence encodes CASRTSLTSTNYGYTF.

This clonotype was detected only a few times. The chain links TRBV5-1 to TRBJ1-4; tentative D call: TRBD1 (5 bases). This CDR3 contains 13 residues. The V gene's germline CDR1 is SGHRS and CDR2 YFSETQ. V shed 0 bases and J shed 7 bases, with 7 bases lying between them. The CDR3 DNA reads as TGCGCCAGCAGCTTGGAGGGACCTGAAAAACTGTTTTTT. The encoded protein is CASSLEGPEKLFF.

The chain is built from TRBV6-5 and TRBJ1-4, with D possibly matching TRBD1 (6 bases). CDR3 length: 16 amino acids. Trimming cost V 2 bases and J 3 bases, with 13 bases left between them. Germline V lookup: CDR1 MNHEY, CDR2 SVGAGI. In DNA, the CDR3 is TGTGCCAGCAGTTACGGGTCAGGGGCACCTAATGAAAAACTGTTTTTT. Protein: CASSYGSGAPNEKLFF.

The chain employs TRBV29-1 and TRBJ2-7; 7 bases match TRBD2. The V gene end was trimmed by 3 bases and the J gene end by 0 bases; junction bases not matched to a gene: 5. CDR3 length: 14 amino acids. Germline V gene lookup returns CDR1 SQVTM and CDR2 ANQGSEA. CDR3 DNA sequence: TGCAGCGTTGAGTCTAGCGGTCCCTCCTACGAGCAGTACTTC. It specifies CSVESSGPSYEQYF.

There are many counts of this clonotype. J is TRBJ2-7 and V is TRBV2; D perhaps matches TRBD2 (5 bases). The CDR3 loop spans 15 amino acids. Looked up from germline, CDR1 is SNHLY and CDR2 is FYNNEI. Trimming pared 2 bases from V and 1 base from J, leaving 12 bases between. The CDR3, as DNA: TGTGCCAGCAGTGAACAACGGGATTCTTCCTACGAGCAGTACTTC. Protein sequence: CASSEQRDSSYEQYF.

As for this clonotype: A junction boundary mismatches the germline segment, possibly from a read error. V is TRBV30 and J is TRBJ1-4; no reliable D call. The CDR3 is made up of 14 amino acids. Germline values: CDR1 GTSNPN, CDR2 SVGIG (reference sequence). The CDR3 DNA is TGTGCCTGGAGTTTAATAGGGCAGTACGAAAAACTGGTTTTT. Protein product: CAWSLIGQYEKLVF. The whole variable domain, remainder taken from reference TRBV30 and TRBJ1-4, is SQTIHQWPATLVQPVGSPLSLECTVEGTSNPNLYWYRQAAGRGLQLLFYSVGIGQISSEVPQNLSASRPQDRQFILSSKKLLLSDSGFYLCAWSLIGQYEKLVFGSGTQLSVL.

This clonotype has only a few counts. The chain is built from TRBV6-2 or TRBV6-3 and TRBJ2-3; 8 bases line up with TRBD2. V trimming: 5 bases; J trimming: 6 bases; junction bases outside the gene matches: 16. Germline V lookup: CDR1 MNHEY, CDR2 SVGEGT. The CDR3 loop spans 17 amino acids. The chain's CDR3 is CASSEFRTGGPRDTQYF. Written as DNA, the CDR3 is TGTGCCAGCAGTGAATTTCGTACGGGAGGGCCCAGGGATACGCAGTATTTT.

The chain uses TRBV6-4 and TRBJ1-1; D is uncertain. The ends were cut back, 6 bases at V and 1 base at J, with 12 bases in the middle. The germline V gene encodes CDR1 MRHNA and CDR2 SNTAGT. The CDR3 is 14 residues long. CDR3 in amino acids: CASSSGSGNTEAFF. CDR3 coding DNA: TGTGCCAGCAGCTCCGGTTCGGGGAACACTGAAGCTTTCTTT.

This clonotype has just a few counts. The gene calls are TRBV10-3 and TRBJ2-5, with D tentatively TRBD2 (6 bases). CDR3 size: 13 residues. V lost 5 bases to trimming and J lost 5 bases, with 12 bases between them. Germline assignment: CDR1 ENHRY and CDR2 SYGVKD. CDR3 nucleotide sequence: TGTGCCATCAGTCCCGCTGCGGGGGAGACCCAGTACTTC. It is translated as CAISPAAGETQYF.

The chain links TRBV7-2 to TRBJ2-4; no reliable D call. Per germline, CDR1 SGHTA and CDR2 FQGNSA. This CDR3 comprises 15 residues. The ends were cut back, 5 bases at V and 0 bases at J, with 11 bases in the middle. The CDR3 loop is CASSPIWGAKNIQYF. The CDR3 nucleotides are TGTGCCAGCAGCCCGATCTGGGGAGCCAAAAACATTCAGTACTTC.

A few counts support this clonotype. The rearrangement joins TRBV6-4 to TRBJ2-7; maybe TRBD2 (6 bases). CDR1 is MRHNA and CDR2 is SNTAGT in the germline V gene. This CDR3 comprises 16 residues. The V and J ends lost 4 bases and 3 bases respectively, with 19 bases between them. The CDR3 here is CASSGSWGVRVYEQYF. The DNA of the CDR3 is TGTGCCAGCAGTGGCTCTTGGGGGGTGAGAGTCTACGAGCAGTACTTC.

This clonotype was picked up many times. The chain has TRBV2 and TRBJ1-2; 9 nucleotides match TRBD1. The CDR3 loop spans 13 amino acids. CDR1 and CDR2 (germline): SNHLY, FYNNEI. J was trimmed by 7 bases and V by 10 bases; bases with no gene match: 10. The DNA of the CDR3 is TGTGCCACGACCCGGGGACAGGGAAGTGGCTACACCTTC. Amino acids: CATTRGQGSGYTF.

The rearrangement joins TRBV2 to TRBJ2-2; D unresolved. Germline-derived CDR1 and CDR2 are SNHLY and FYNNEI. The germline V and J ends were trimmed by 6 bases and 6 bases, with 11 bases remaining between them. The CDR3 loop spans 13 amino acids. The CDR3 nucleotides read TGTGCCAGCAGCCTGAAGATATCCGGGGAGCTGTTTTTT. This encodes CASSLKISGELFF. Filled out from reference TRBV2 and TRBJ2-2, the complete variable domain reads EPEVTQTPSHQVTQMGQEVILRCVPISNHLYFYWYRQILGQKVEFLVSFYNNEISEKSEIFDDQFSVERPDGSNFTLKIRSTKLEDSAMYFCASSLKISGELFFGEGSRLTVL.

This clonotype was seen only once. It may be a read error: a sequence one base away is much more abundant. This chain uses TRBV6-2 or TRBV6-3 with TRBJ2-5, with 8 bases that match TRBD1. CDR1 and CDR2 (germline): MNHEY, SVGEGT. Unmatched junction bases numbered 8, after V lost 5 bases and J lost 3 bases. The length of the CDR3 is 15 residues. CDR3 nucleotides: TGTGCCAGCAGTGAAGCAACAGGGGGGAAAGAGACCCAGTACTTC. This encodes CASSEATGGKETQYF.

This chain connects TRBV5-1 to TRBJ2-7, with 12 bases that match TRBD1. In germline, CDR1 is SGHRS, CDR2 YFSETQ. V was pared by 5 bases and J by 6 bases, with 9 bases of the junction left unmatched. The CDR3 is 15 residues long. CDR3 in amino acids: CASSSRGQGAVEQYF. The DNA for the CDR3 is TGCGCCAGCAGTTCTCGGGGACAGGGGGCGGTCGAGCAGTACTTC. Filled out from reference TRBV5-1 and TRBJ2-7, the complete variable domain reads KAGVTQTPRYLIKTRGQQVTLSCSPISGHRSVSWYQQTPGQGLQFLFEYFSETQRNKGNFPGRFSGRQFSNSRSEMNVSTLELGDSALYLCASSSRGQGAVEQYFGPGTRLTVT.

This clonotype was recorded a few times. This sequence joins TRBV14 and TRBJ2-1; 12 positions agree with TRBD2. This CDR3 spans 17 amino acids. Germline V lookup: CDR1 SGHDN, CDR2 FVKESK. V trimming: 4 bases; J trimming: 4 bases; junction bases outside the gene matches: 8. Here the CDR3 reads CASSLKLAGGAYNEQFF. As DNA, the CDR3 is TGTGCCAGCAGCCTTAAACTAGCGGGAGGAGCTTACAATGAGCAGTTCTTC.

The V call is TRBV29-1, the J call TRBJ1-2; D perhaps matches TRBD1 (5 bases). The CDR3 has 13 amino acids. Trimming took off 6 bases at V and 4 bases at J, with 15 bases between the two ends. CDR1 is SQVTM and CDR2 is ANQGSEA in the germline V gene. Here the CDR3 reads CSVATGLTYGYTF. As DNA, the CDR3 is TGCAGCGTAGCTACAGGACTCACCTATGGCTACACCTTC. Filled out from reference TRBV29-1 and TRBJ1-2, the complete variable domain reads SAVISQKPSRDICQRGTSLTIQCQVDSQVTMMFWYRQQPGQSLTLIATANQGSEATYESGFVIDKFPISRPNLTFSTLTVSNMSPEDSSIYLCSVATGLTYGYTFGSGTRLTVV.

This clonotype was observed at least ten times. The chain links TRBV5-1 to TRBJ1-2; D call uncertain. This CDR3 comprises 13 residues. Germline lookup yields CDR1 SGHRS and CDR2 YFSETQ. Trimming removed 0 bases from V and 4 bases from J, with 7 bases in between. The CDR3 spells CASSLGPAYGYTF. The CDR3 DNA follows: TGCGCCAGCAGCTTGGGCCCAGCCTATGGCTACACCTTC.

This clonotype showed up just a few times. The rearrangement uses TRBV7-3 and TRBJ1-1; TRBD1 agrees at 10 bases. Per germline, CDR1 SGHTA and CDR2 FQGTGA. The CDR3 covers 13 residues. The V gene end was trimmed by 5 bases and the J gene end by 10 bases; junction bases not matched to a gene: 7. The CDR3 bases are TGTGCCAGCAGCCCACGACAGGGGGCTTCAGCTTTCTTT. It codes for CASSPRQGASAFF.

The V and J genes are TRBV4-3 and TRBJ2-2, with D unclear. V was shortened by 3 bases and J by 4 bases, with 15 bases between the two germline ends. CDR3 length equals 16 residues. Germline V gives CDR1 LGHNA, CDR2 YSLEER. This CDR3 is CASSHRSSTVTGELFF. The DNA for the CDR3 is TGCGCCAGCAGCCACAGAAGCTCAACGGTCACCGGGGAGCTGTTTTTT.

This clonotype has more than one count but fewer than ten. The chain recombines TRBV20-1 with TRBJ2-7, with D possibly TRBD1 on 6 matching bases. Germline assignment: CDR1 DFQATT and CDR2 SNEGSKA (reference sequence). CDR3 length: 16 amino acids. V shed 3 bases and J shed 6 bases, with 24 bases lying between them. The CDR3 loop reads CSARISRDKSPSEQYF. DNA of the CDR3: TGCAGTGCTAGGATCAGCCGGGACAAAAGTCCCTCCGAGCAGTACTTC.